This TCR beta chain emerged from a study of graft-versus-host responses after intestinal transplantation. Assay: immunoSEQ multiplex PCR; the TCRdb copy retains only in-frame clones and omits some. In the table there are fewer than 9,500 clones, 85% to 95% of which are singletons. This CDR3 is built from 15 residues. V gave up 1 base and J gave up 0 bases; unmatched junction bases: 2. The germline CDR1 and CDR2 sequences are GTSNPN and SVGIG (reference sequence). The source was PBMCs, collected about 30 days after intestinal transplant. This receptor was obtained from a human patient who received an intestinal transplant, so some T cells may come from the graft donor. This rearrangement joins TRBV30 to TRBJ2-3, with 9 bases matching TRBD2. CDR3 sequence reads: CAWSGAGGSTDTQYF. CDR3 sequence (DNA): TGTGCCTGGAGTGGAGCGGGGGGTAGCACAGATACGCAGTATTTT.